This T cell receptor beta chain was observed in a study of identical twins. Germline assignment: CDR1 SGHNT and CDR2 YENEEA. V lost 4 bases and J lost 1, with 19 bases in between. This CDR3 spans 17 amino acids. TCRdb re-called the 5' RACE reads with MiXCR, one entry per CDR3 protein. The table shows about 530,000 distinct CDR3 sequences, with 20% to 25% occurring only once. This sample also belongs to another study, concerning yellow fever vaccine responses in identical twins.

This receptor was taken from a woman aged 18-35 years in good health. Source material: CD4+ T cells sorted from blood. V and J are TRBV11-3 and TRBJ1-1, with a weak D call TRBD1 (6 bases). The CDR3 loop is CASSSTGPIIRNTEAFF. In nucleotides, the CDR3 is TGTGCCAGCAGCTCGACAGGTCCGATAATTCGGAACACTGAAGCTTTCTTT.